Listed here is a single TCR beta chain. Original processing notes: Estimation of nucleated cell counts relied on the amplification of reference gene primers. Sequencing was performed with immunoSEQ multiplex PCR; in TCRdb, only in-frame clones are kept and a portion is missing. V, J and clone size reflect that table, while D and trimming were determined from the DNA. This sample has about 380,000 clones; roughly four fifths occur once, and the top ten carry about 1%. The record originates from a study of blood T cell repertoires in COVID-19. With 1 base removed from V and 5 bases from J, the gap between germline ends came to 8 bases. In germline, CDR1 is MNHEY, CDR2 SMNVEV (reference sequence). The CDR3 covers 13 residues.

The chain links TRBV27 to TRBJ1-1; no clear D. The clonotype originates from a human donor with acute or convalescent COVID-19. The donor label of this sample is uncertain. Material for sequencing was peripheral blood. The CDR3 sequence is CASSLYRETEAFF. CDR3 sequence (DNA): TGTGCCAGCAGTTTATATCGAGAAACTGAAGCTTTCTTT.